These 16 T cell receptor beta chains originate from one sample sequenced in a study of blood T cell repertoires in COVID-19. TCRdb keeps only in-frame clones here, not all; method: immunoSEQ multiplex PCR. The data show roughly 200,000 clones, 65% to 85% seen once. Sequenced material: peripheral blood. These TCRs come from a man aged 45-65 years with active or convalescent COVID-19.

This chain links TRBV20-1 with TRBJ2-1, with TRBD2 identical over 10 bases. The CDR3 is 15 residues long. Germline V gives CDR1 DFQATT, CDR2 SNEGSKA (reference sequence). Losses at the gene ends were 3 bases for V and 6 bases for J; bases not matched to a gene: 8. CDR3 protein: CSASQQRGGLNEQFF. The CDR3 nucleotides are TGCAGTGCTAGTCAACAGCGGGGGGGCCTCAATGAGCAGTTCTTC.

The CDR3 DNA reads TGTGCCAGCAGGCAAAGACTAGCGGGGGTCCACGAGCAGTACTTC. This translates into CASRQRLAGVHEQYF. V is TRBV6-5 and J is TRBJ2-7, with TRBD2 identical over 12 bases. J gave up 5 bases and V 6 bases, and 8 bases lay outside the gene matches. In germline, CDR1 is MNHEY, CDR2 SVGAGI. The CDR3 length is 15 residues.

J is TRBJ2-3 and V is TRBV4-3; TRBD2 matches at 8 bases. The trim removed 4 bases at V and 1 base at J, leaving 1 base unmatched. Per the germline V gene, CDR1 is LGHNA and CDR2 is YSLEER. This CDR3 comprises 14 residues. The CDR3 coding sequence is TGCGCCAGCAGCCTGACTAGCGGCACAGATACGCAGTATTTT. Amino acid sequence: CASSLTSGTDTQYF.

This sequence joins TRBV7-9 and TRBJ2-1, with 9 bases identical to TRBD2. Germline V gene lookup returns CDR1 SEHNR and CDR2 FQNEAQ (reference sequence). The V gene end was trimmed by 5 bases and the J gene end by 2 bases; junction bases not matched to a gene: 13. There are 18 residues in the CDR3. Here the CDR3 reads CASSNVGLASLPYNEQFF. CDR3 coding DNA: TGTGCCAGCAGCAACGTCGGACTAGCGAGTCTACCCTACAATGAGCAGTTCTTC. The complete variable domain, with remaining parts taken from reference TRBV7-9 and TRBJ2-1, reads DTGVSQNPRHKITKRGQNVTFRCDPISEHNRLYWYRQTLGQGPEFLTYFQNEAQLEKSRLLSDRFSAERPKGSFSTLEIQRTEQGDSAMYLCASSNVGLASLPYNEQFFGPGTRLTVL.

This CDR3 is CASSSTGVGYGYTF. CDR3 bases: TGTGCCAGCAGTTCTACAGGGGTAGGCTATGGCTACACCTTC. The chain recombines TRBV7-9 with TRBJ1-2, with 7 bases identical to TRBD1. Per germline, CDR1 SEHNR and CDR2 FQNEAQ (reference sequence). V lost 6 bases and J lost 4; bases outside the gene matches: 8. The CDR3 runs to 14 residues.

The CDR3 reads CASSVGLSSYNEQFF. CDR3 DNA sequence: TGTGCCAGCAGCGTCGGACTGAGCTCCTACAATGAGCAGTTCTTC. The genes are TRBV2 and TRBJ2-1; TRBD2 is a possible D gene (5 bases). Trimming removed 6 bases from V and 0 bases from J, with 12 bases in between. The CDR3 has 15 amino acids. Germline loops: CDR1 SNHLY, CDR2 FYNNEI.

The CDR3 loop is CASSYAAGPNYGYTF. The CDR3 DNA reads as TGTGCCAGCAGTTACGCCGCAGGTCCGAACTATGGCTACACCTTC. The V gene is TRBV6-5, the J gene TRBJ1-2; D unresolved. Trimming cost V 2 bases and J 2 bases, with 12 bases left between them. This CDR3 is built from 15 residues. Germline CDR1 MNHEY, CDR2 SVGAGI.

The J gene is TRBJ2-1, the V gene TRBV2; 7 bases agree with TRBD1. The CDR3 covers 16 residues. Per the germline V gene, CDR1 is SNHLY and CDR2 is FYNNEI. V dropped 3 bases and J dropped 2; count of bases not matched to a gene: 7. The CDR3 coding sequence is TGTGCCAGCAGTGACCTCCGGCAGGGGGCCTACAATGAGCAGTTCTTC. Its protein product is CASSDLRQGAYNEQFF.

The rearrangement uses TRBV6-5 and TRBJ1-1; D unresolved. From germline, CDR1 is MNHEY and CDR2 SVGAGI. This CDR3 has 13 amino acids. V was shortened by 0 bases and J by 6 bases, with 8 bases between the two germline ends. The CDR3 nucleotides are TGTGCCAGCAGTTACTCTGTGGCCGCTGAAGCTTTCTTT. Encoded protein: CASSYSVAAEAFF.

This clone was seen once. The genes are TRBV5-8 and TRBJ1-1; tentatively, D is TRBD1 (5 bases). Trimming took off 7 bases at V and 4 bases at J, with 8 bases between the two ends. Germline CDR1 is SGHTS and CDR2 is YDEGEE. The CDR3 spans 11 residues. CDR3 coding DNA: TGTGCCAGCGGCAGGGTCACTGAAGCTTTCTTT. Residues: CASGRVTEAFF. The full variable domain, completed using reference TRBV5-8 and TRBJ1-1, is EAGVTQSPTHLIKTRGQQATLRCSPISGHTSVYWYQQALGLGLQFLLWYDEGEERNRGNFPPRFSGRQFPNYSSELNVNALELEDSALYLCASGRVTEAFFGQGTRLTVV.

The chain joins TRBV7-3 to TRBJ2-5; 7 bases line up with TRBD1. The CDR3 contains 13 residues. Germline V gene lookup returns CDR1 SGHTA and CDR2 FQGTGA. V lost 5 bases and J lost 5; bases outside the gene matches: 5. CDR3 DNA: TGTGCCAGCAGCACGACAGGGCGGGAGACCCAGTACTTC. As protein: CASSTTGRETQYF.

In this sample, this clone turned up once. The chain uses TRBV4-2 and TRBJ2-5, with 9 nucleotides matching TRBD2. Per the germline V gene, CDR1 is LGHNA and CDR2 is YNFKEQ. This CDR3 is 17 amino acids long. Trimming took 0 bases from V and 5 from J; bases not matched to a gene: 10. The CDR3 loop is CASSQDGSLAGRETQYF. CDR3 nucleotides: TGTGCCAGCAGCCAAGATGGGTCGCTAGCGGGGCGGGAGACCCAGTACTTC.

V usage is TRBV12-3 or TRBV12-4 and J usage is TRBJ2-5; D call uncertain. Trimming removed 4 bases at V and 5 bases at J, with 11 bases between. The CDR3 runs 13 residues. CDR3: CASSSPGRETQYF. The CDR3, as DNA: TGTGCCAGCAGTTCCCCGGGTCGCGAGACCCAGTACTTC.

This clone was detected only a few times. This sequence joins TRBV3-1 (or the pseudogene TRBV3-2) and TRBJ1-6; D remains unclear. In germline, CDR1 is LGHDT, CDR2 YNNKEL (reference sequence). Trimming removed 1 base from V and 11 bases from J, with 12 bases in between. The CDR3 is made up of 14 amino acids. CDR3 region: CASSQGGGVTPLHF. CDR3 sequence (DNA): TGTGCCAGCAGCCAAGGAGGCGGGGTTACACCCCTCCACTTT.

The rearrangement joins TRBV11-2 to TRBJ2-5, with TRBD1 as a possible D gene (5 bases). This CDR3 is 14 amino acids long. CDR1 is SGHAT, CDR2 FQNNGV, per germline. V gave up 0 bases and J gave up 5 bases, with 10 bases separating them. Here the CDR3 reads CASSLDLGVETQYF. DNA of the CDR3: TGTGCCAGCAGCTTAGATCTAGGGGTCGAGACCCAGTACTTC.

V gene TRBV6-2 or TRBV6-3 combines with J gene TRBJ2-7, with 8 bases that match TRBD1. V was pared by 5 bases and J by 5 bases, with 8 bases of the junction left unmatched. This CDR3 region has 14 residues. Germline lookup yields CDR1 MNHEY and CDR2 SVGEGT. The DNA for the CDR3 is TGTGCCAGCAGTACGCGGGCCAGGGGGCACGAGCAGTACTTC. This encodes CASSTRARGHEQYF.